A selection of T cell receptor beta chains follows, all from one sample in a study of siplizumab effects on memory and regulatory T cells. Clones were sequenced by immunoSEQ multiplex PCR, and TCRdb holds only the in-frame ones, with some missing. Among thousands of clones, around three fifths were seen once, and the ten largest hold about 15%. The sequenced sample was effector memory CD8+ T cells sorted from blood. These receptors all stem from a human donor in good health. Both conserved end residues are trimmed from each CDR3. Fields, in order: V gene, J gene, D gene, CDR3 protein. D genes are given only for firm matches.

v_call: TRBV5-1
j_call: TRBJ2-5
d_call: -
cdr3_aa: ASSLGSDTSKQETQY

v_call: TRBV18
j_call: TRBJ2-5
d_call: -
cdr3_aa: ASSPVGWTETQY

v_call: TRBV21-1
j_call: TRBJ2-7
d_call: -
cdr3_aa: ASTVTENSYEQY

v_call: TRBV9
j_call: TRBJ2-7
d_call: -
cdr3_aa: ASSVGGMYEQY

v_call: TRBV5-4
j_call: TRBJ1-1
d_call: -
cdr3_aa: ASRDTGEAF

v_call: TRBV7-6
j_call: TRBJ2-1
d_call: TRBD2
cdr3_aa: ASTLHRGGSYNEQF

v_call: TRBV7-8
j_call: TRBJ2-1
d_call: TRBD2
cdr3_aa: ASSLVLAGGNEQF

v_call: TRBV9
j_call: TRBJ2-3
d_call: TRBD2
cdr3_aa: ASSVSGGSTDTQY

v_call: TRBV15
j_call: TRBJ2-2
d_call: -
cdr3_aa: ATSSRAPEGPGELF

v_call: TRBV2
j_call: TRBJ2-7
d_call: -
cdr3_aa: ASLVESGNYEQY

v_call: TRBV9
j_call: TRBJ1-3
d_call: -
cdr3_aa: ASSAGNSGNTIY

v_call: TRBV27
j_call: TRBJ2-1
d_call: -
cdr3_aa: ASSSSLNNEQF

v_call: TRBV9
j_call: TRBJ2-3
d_call: -
cdr3_aa: ASSVVASSTDTQY

v_call: TRBV6-1
j_call: TRBJ2-3
d_call: -
cdr3_aa: ASTRGPETDTQY

v_call: TRBV6-4
j_call: TRBJ2-1
d_call: -
cdr3_aa: ASSDSTGYNEQF

v_call: TRBV19
j_call: TRBJ1-1
d_call: -
cdr3_aa: ASSLDPGGTEAF

v_call: TRBV6-1
j_call: TRBJ2-2
d_call: -
cdr3_aa: ASMGAGELF

v_call: TRBV6-1
j_call: TRBJ1-5
d_call: TRBD1
cdr3_aa: ASSEGAGGNQPQH

v_call: TRBV7-9
j_call: TRBJ2-1
d_call: -
cdr3_aa: ASTEIGEADEQF

v_call: TRBV7-9
j_call: TRBJ2-7
d_call: -
cdr3_aa: ASSPSGAAYEQY

v_call: TRBV28
j_call: TRBJ2-7
d_call: -
cdr3_aa: ASSPTSSYEQY

v_call: TRBV6-4
j_call: TRBJ2-2
d_call: TRBD1
cdr3_aa: ASSDSGAGGTGELF

v_call: TRBV2
j_call: TRBJ1-1
d_call: -
cdr3_aa: ASRTGHENTEAF

v_call: TRBV15
j_call: TRBJ2-2
d_call: -
cdr3_aa: ATALDGNTGELF

v_call: TRBV6-1
j_call: TRBJ2-3
d_call: -
cdr3_aa: ASSDEGGGTDTQY

v_call: TRBV6-1
j_call: TRBJ1-5
d_call: -
cdr3_aa: ASSEEGGGAQPQH

v_call: TRBV19
j_call: TRBJ2-3
d_call: -
cdr3_aa: ASSAGLDTQY

v_call: TRBV6-5
j_call: TRBJ2-1
d_call: TRBD2
cdr3_aa: ASSSSGGEYNEQF

v_call: TRBV11-2
j_call: TRBJ1-4
d_call: -
cdr3_aa: ASSQETVFNEKLF

v_call: TRBV7-7
j_call: TRBJ2-7
d_call: TRBD2
cdr3_aa: ASSPYTSGVLNEQY

v_call: TRBV6-1
j_call: TRBJ1-5
d_call: -
cdr3_aa: ASSEKEGGQPQH

v_call: TRBV9
j_call: TRBJ2-7
d_call: -
cdr3_aa: ASSTAAYGADEQY

v_call: TRBV27
j_call: TRBJ2-7
d_call: -
cdr3_aa: ASSTDPLSYEQY

v_call: TRBV4-2
j_call: TRBJ2-5
d_call: -
cdr3_aa: ASSQDGMTQY

v_call: TRBV25-1
j_call: TRBJ2-3
d_call: -
cdr3_aa: ASSEIAFTDTQY

v_call: TRBV6-1
j_call: TRBJ2-6
d_call: TRBD2
cdr3_aa: ATRGVGANVLT

v_call: TRBV7-9
j_call: TRBJ1-5
d_call: TRBD1
cdr3_aa: ASSTGGNQPQH

v_call: TRBV4-2
j_call: TRBJ2-6
d_call: TRBD2
cdr3_aa: ASSQLAGSGANVLT

v_call: TRBV12-5
j_call: TRBJ2-7
d_call: TRBD2
cdr3_aa: ASALAGGVGYEQY

v_call: TRBV19
j_call: TRBJ1-1
d_call: -
cdr3_aa: ASHLAANTEAF

v_call: TRBV7-8
j_call: TRBJ2-7
d_call: TRBD1
cdr3_aa: ASSFQGARYEQY

v_call: TRBV27
j_call: TRBJ2-2
d_call: -
cdr3_aa: ASSLSGGGPAGELF

v_call: TRBV5-6
j_call: TRBJ2-1
d_call: TRBD1
cdr3_aa: ASSPGTGAGNEQF

v_call: TRBV4-3
j_call: TRBJ2-1
d_call: TRBD1
cdr3_aa: ASSETGTSYNEQF